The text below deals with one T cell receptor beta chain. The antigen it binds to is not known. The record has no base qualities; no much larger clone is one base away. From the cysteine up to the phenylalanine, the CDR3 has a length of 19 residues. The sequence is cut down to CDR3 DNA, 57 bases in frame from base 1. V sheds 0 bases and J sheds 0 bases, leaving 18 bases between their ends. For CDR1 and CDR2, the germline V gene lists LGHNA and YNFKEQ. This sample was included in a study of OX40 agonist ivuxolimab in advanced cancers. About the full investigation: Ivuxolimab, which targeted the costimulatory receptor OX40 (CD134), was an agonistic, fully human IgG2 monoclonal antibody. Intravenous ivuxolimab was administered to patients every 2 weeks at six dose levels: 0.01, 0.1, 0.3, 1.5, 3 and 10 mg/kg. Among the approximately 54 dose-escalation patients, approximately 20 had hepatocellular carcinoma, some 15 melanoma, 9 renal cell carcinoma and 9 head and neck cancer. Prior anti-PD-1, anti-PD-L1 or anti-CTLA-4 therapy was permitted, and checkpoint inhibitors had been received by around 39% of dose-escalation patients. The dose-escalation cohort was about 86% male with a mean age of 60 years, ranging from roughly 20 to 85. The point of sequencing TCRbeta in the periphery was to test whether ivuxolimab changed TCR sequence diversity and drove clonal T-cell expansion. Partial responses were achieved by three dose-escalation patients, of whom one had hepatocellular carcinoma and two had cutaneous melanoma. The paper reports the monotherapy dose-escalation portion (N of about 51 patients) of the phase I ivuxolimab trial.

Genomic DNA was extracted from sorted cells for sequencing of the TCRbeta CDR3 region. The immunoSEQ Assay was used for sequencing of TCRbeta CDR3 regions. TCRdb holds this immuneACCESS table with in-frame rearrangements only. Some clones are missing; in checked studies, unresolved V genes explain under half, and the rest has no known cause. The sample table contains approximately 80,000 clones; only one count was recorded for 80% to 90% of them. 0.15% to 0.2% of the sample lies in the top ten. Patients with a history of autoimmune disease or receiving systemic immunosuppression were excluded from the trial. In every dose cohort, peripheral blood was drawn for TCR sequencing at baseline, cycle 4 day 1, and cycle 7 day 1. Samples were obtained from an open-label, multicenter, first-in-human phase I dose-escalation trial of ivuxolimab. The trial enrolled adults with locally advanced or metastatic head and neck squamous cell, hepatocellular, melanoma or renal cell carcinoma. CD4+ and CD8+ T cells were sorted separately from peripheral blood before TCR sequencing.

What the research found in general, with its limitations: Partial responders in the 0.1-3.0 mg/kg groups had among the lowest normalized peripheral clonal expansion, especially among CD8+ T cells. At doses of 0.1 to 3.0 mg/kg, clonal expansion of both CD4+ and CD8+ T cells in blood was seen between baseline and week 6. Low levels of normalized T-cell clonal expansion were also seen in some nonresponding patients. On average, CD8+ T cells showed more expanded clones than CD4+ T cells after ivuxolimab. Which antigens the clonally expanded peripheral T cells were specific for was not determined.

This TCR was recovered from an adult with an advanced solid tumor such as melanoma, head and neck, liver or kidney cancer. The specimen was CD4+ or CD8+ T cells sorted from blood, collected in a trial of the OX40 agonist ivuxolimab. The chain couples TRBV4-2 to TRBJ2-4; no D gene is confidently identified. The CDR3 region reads CASSQEPLLGSLAKNIQYF. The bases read TGTGCCAGCAGCCAAGAACCCCTTTTAGGGTCCCTAGCCAAAAACATTCAGTACTTC.